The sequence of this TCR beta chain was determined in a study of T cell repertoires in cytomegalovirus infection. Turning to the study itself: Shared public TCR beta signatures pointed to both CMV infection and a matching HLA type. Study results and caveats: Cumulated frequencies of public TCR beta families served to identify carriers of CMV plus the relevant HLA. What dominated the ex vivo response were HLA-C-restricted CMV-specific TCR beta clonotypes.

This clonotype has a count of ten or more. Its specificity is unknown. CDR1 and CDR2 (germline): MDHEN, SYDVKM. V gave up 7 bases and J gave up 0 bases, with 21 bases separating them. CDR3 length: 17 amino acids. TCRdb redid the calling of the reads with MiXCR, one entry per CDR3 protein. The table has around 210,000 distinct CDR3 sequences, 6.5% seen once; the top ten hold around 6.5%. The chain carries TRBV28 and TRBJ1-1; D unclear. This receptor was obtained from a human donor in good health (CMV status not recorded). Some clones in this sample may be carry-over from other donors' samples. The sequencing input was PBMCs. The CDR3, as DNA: TGTGCCAGCAATAGGGTGTTCGGGGATCCTTTGAACACTGAAGCTTTCTTT. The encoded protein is CASNRVFGDPLNTEAFF.